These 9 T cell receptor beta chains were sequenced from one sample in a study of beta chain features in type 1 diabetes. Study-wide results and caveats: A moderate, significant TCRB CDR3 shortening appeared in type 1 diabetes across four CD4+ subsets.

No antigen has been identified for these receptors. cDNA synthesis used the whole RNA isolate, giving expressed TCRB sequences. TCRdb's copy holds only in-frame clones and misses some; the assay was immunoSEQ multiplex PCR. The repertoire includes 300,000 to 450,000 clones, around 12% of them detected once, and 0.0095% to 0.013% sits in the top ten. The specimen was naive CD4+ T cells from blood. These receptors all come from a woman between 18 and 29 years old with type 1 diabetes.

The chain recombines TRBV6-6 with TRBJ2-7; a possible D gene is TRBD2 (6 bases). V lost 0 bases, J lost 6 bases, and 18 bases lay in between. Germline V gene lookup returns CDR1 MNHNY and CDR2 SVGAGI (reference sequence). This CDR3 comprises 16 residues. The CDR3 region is CASSYSSVGQGGEQYF. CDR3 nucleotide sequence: TGTGCCAGCAGTTACTCGAGCGTTGGCCAGGGAGGCGAGCAGTACTTC.

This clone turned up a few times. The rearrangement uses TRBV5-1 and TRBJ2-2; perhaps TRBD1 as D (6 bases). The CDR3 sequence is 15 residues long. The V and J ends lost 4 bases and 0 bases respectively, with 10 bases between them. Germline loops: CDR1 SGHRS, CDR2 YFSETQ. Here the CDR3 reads CASSTGTTNTGELFF. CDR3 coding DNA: TGCGCCAGCAGCACCGGGACAACGAACACCGGGGAGCTGTTTTTT.

The CDR3 spells CASTRLAGGRVEQFF. The CDR3 region has the DNA TGTGCCAGTACCCGACTAGCGGGAGGAAGAGTAGAGCAGTTCTTC. The V gene is TRBV19, the J gene TRBJ2-1, with 13 bases identical to TRBD2. Germline lookup yields CDR1 LNHDA and CDR2 SQIVND (reference sequence). The CDR3 extends over 15 amino acids. The trim removed 7 bases at V and 10 bases at J, leaving 10 bases unmatched.

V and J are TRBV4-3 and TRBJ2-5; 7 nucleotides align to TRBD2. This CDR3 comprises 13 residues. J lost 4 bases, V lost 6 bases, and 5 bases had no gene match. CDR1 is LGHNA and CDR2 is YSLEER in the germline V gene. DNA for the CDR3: TGCGCCAGCAGGGACCCGGGGGGAGAGACCCAGTACTTC. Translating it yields CASRDPGGETQYF.

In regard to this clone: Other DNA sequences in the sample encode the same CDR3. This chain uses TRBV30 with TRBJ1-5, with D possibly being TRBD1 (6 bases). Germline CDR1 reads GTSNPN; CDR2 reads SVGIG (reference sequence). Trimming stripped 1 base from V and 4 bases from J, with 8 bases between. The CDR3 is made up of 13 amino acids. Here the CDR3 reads CAWSATGNQPQHF. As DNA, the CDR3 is TGTGCCTGGAGTGCCACAGGGAATCAGCCCCAGCATTTT.

CDR3 DNA sequence: TGTGCCAGCAGACGGACAGGGCAGGGCGGCTACACCTTC. As protein: CASRRTGQGGYTF. The V gene is TRBV6-5, the J gene TRBJ1-2; 8 bases map to TRBD1. Germline values: CDR1 MNHEY, CDR2 SVGAGI. V shed 6 bases and J 8 bases; nucleotides not matched to a gene: 8. CDR3 length equals 13 residues.

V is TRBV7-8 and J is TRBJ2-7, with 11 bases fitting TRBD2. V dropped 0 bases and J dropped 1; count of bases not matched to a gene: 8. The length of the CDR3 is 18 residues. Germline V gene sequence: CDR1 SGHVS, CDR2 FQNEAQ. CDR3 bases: TGTGCCAGCAGCTTAGCGATTACCGGGACTAGCGGATCCTACGAGCAGTACTTC. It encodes CASSLAITGTSGSYEQYF.

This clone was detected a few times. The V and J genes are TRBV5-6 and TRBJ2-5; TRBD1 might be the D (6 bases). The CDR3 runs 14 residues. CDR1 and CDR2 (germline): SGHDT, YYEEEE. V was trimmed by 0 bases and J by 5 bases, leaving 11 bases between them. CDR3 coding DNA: TGTGCCAGCAGCTTGGCCGTGGGGGCTGAGACCCAGTACTTC. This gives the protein CASSLAVGAETQYF.

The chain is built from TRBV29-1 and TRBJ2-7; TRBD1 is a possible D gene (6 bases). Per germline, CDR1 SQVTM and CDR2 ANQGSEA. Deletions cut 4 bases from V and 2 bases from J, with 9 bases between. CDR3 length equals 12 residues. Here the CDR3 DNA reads TGCAGCGTTGGGGGGCGCCCCTACGAGCAGTACTTC. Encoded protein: CSVGGRPYEQYF.